These 26 T cell receptor beta chains share one sample of origin, sequenced in a study of tumor-infiltrating lymphocytes in primary liver carcinoma. Co-extracting RNA and DNA was done with about 20-34 mg of unsorted bulk tissue as input. The investigators made TCR beta cDNA from around 540 ng total RNA, using a constant-region primer. The TCR beta library was amplified through three nested multiplex PCR rounds in a modified ARM-PCR procedure. Two initial PCR rounds of around 9 cycles each paired TRBV1-TRBV30 forward primers with a C-beta reverse primer. TCRdb recomputed calls from the multiplex PCR reads with MiXCR, one row per CDR3 protein. Of about 130,000 distinct CDR3 sequences listed, around 64% are singletons. The sequencing input was liver tumor tissue from sampling region 3. Subset denoted: tumor region T3, left-lateral pole. These receptors were obtained from an older woman with primary liver carcinoma and hepatitis B virus infection.

This clonotype was picked up many times. The J gene is TRBJ1-2, the V gene TRBV5-8; 11 bases align to TRBD1. Germline V gene data show CDR1 as SGHTS and CDR2 as YDEGEE. CDR3 size: 17 residues. Trimming at V came to 4 bases and at J to 0 bases, leaving 8 bases not matched to a gene. Here the CDR3 reads CASSIGQGAFSNYGYTF. The DNA for the CDR3 is TGTGCCAGCAGCATCGGACAGGGGGCCTTCTCTAACTATGGCTACACCTTC.

As to this clonotype: This may arise from a read error, as a much more abundant clone is one base away. The V and J genes are TRBV28 and TRBJ2-7; D remains ambiguous. The CDR3 covers 15 residues. CDR1 is MDHEN, CDR2 SYDVKM, per germline. The V and J ends lost 4 bases and 1 base respectively, with 14 bases between them. For the CDR3, the DNA is TGTGCCAGCAGTTATGCAGGCGACCGATCCTACGAGCAGTACTTC. Amino acids: CASSYAGDRSYEQYF.

The count of this clonotype is one. A junction end diverges from the germline sequence, so it may reflect a read error. V gene TRBV11-2 combines with J gene TRBJ2-1, with D unclear. CDR1 and CDR2 from the germline V gene are SGHAT and FQNNGV. The length of the CDR3 is 17 residues. Written as DNA, the CDR3 is TGTGCTAGCAGCTTACCCTTCCGGCAGACGAGTCCGCATGGGCAATTCTTC. Encoded protein: CASSLPFRQTSPHGQFF.

Of note for this clonotype: The conserved closing phenylalanine or tryptophan is absent in this CDR3, likely reflecting a read error. The V and J genes are TRBV12-3 or TRBV12-4 and TRBJ2-7; no clear D. The CDR3 totals 13 residues. Trimming took 10 bases from V and 3 from J, leaving 16 bases between them. The CDR3 sequence: CANSSTSSYEQYI. CDR3 DNA: TGTGCCAACTCTAGTACATCAAGCTACGAGCAGTACATC.

This chain joins TRBV20-1 and TRBJ1-2, with TRBD1 matching over 7 bases. Germline CDR1 is DFQATT and CDR2 is SNEGSKA (reference sequence). The V gene end was trimmed by 5 bases and the J gene end by 8 bases; junction bases not matched to a gene: 11. This CDR3 comprises 13 residues. In DNA, the CDR3 is TGCAGTGCTCGCCCCAGGGGGATGGGAGGCTACACCTTC. Residues: CSARPRGMGGYTF.

A note on this clonotype: A read error may produce the germline difference seen at one junction end. V usage is TRBV11-2 and J usage is TRBJ2-1; tentatively, D is TRBD2 (5 bases). This CDR3 contains 17 residues. The germline CDR1 and CDR2 sequences are SGHAT and FQNNGV. The CDR3 DNA follows: TGTGCCAGCAGCTCTCTAGCCGGAGGCGGCTCCTGCAATGAGCAGTTCTTC. Translated, it gives CASSSLAGGGSCNEQFF.

The chain couples TRBV18 to TRBJ2-7, with D tentatively TRBD1 (6 bases). Germline loops: CDR1 KGHSH, CDR2 LQKENI. V was clipped by 5 bases and J by 4 bases, with 21 bases between them. This CDR3 is built from 16 residues. Here the CDR3 DNA reads TGTGCCAGCTCAGCCCTGACAGGAAGGGCCCAATACGAGCAGTACTTC. Amino acids: CASSALTGRAQYEQYF.

As to this clonotype: Possible read error: a much larger clone is one base away. The genes are TRBV10-2 and TRBJ2-1, with 12 bases lining up with TRBD2. The CDR3 length is 15 residues. The germline gives CDR1 WSHSY, CDR2 SAAADI. CDR3 DNA sequence: TGCGCCGGCAGGGAGCCGGGACTAGCGGGCAATGAGCAGTTCTTC. As protein: CAGREPGLAGNEQFF.

In regard to this clonotype: The germline gene is not matched at one end of the junction; a read error may be the cause. The rearrangement uses TRBV4-2 and TRBJ1-2; D is ambiguous. This CDR3 is built from 15 residues. Germline CDR1 reads LGHNA; CDR2 reads YNFKEQ. The CDR3 nucleotides read TGTGCCAGCATCCAAGAACAGTCCTCGAGCTATGACTACACCTTC. This codes for CASIQEQSSSYDYTF.

The CDR3 loop reads CASGYGGGDGYTF. CDR3 DNA: TGTGCCAGCGGATACGGGGGGGGCGACGGCTACACCTTC. The V gene is TRBV6-5, the J gene TRBJ1-2; D is possibly TRBD1 (6 bases). Germline loops: CDR1 MNHEY, CDR2 SVGAGI. V lost 8 bases and J 8 bases, leaving 18 bases between the germline ends. CDR3 length: 13 residues.

Of note for this clonotype: A single base separates this from a much larger clone, so it may be a read error. The chain combines TRBV12-3 or TRBV12-4 with TRBJ1-2, with 8 bases lining up with TRBD1. This CDR3 is 13 amino acids long. This CDR3 reads CVSSHDRGLGYTF. The CDR3 DNA reads as TGTGTCAGCAGCCACGACAGGGGCCTGGGGTACACCTTC.

On this clonotype: Possible read error: a much larger clone is one base away. The V gene is TRBV7-9, the J gene TRBJ2-3, with 8 positions matching TRBD1. In germline, CDR1 is SEHNR, CDR2 FQNEAQ (reference sequence). V gave up 5 bases and J gave up 0 bases; unmatched junction bases: 7. The CDR3 runs to 16 residues. The CDR3 DNA is TGTGCCAGCAGCACAGGACAGGGCTATAGCACAGATACGCAGTATTTT. Translated: CASSTGQGYSTDTQYF. Complete variable domain (other parts from reference TRBV7-9 and TRBJ2-3): DTGVSQNPRHKITKRGQNVTFRCDPISEHNRLYWYRQTLGQGPEFLTYFQNEAQLEKSRLLSDRFSAERPKGSFSTLEIQRTEQGDSAMYLCASSTGQGYSTDTQYFGPGTRLTVL.

This clonotype was seen ten or more times. The chain joins TRBV5-1 to TRBJ2-3; 10 nucleotides align to TRBD2. After removal of 3 bases from V and 2 bases from J, the junction contained 6 bases not matched to a gene. This CDR3 is built from 16 residues. From germline, CDR1 is SGHRS and CDR2 YFSETQ. CDR3 amino acids: CASSSRTSGITDTQYF. CDR3 nucleotides: TGCGCCAGCAGCTCCCGGACTAGCGGCATCACAGATACGCAGTATTTT.

This clonotype was counted ten times or more. The V call is TRBV29-1, the J call TRBJ2-3; no clear D. Germline lookup yields CDR1 SQVTM and CDR2 ANQGSEA. V was clipped by 5 bases and J by 6 bases, with 9 bases between them. The CDR3 has 11 amino acids. The CDR3 DNA follows: TGCAGCGTTTCCCTCCCGGATACGCAGTATTTT. It yields the protein CSVSLPDTQYF.

The table lists this clonotype with a count of one. No conserved phenylalanine or tryptophan is present at the end of the CDR3, so a read error is the likely explanation. The CDR3 spells CATIGLAVTQQFL. For the CDR3, the DNA is TGTGCCACAATTGGGCTAGCCGTGACCCAGCAGTTCTTA. V usage is TRBV6-1 and J usage is TRBJ2-1; a weak D match, TRBD2 (5 bases). This CDR3 has 13 residues. From germline, CDR1 is MNHNS and CDR2 SASEGT. V was clipped by 10 bases and J by 11 bases, with 21 bases between them.

The chain employs TRBV7-9 and TRBJ2-7, with D possibly being TRBD1 (6 bases). V shed 0 bases and J shed 5 bases, with 11 bases lying between them. The CDR3 is made up of 14 amino acids. Per the germline V gene, CDR1 is SEHNR and CDR2 is FQNEAQ (reference sequence). CDR3 in DNA: TGTGCCAGCAGCTTAGCCGGACAGAGCAACGAGCAGTACTTC. It specifies CASSLAGQSNEQYF.

This clonotype has only one observation. The chain's CDR3 is CSASSGERNEQFF. As DNA, the CDR3 is TGCAGTGCTAGCAGTGGGGAGAGGAATGAGCAGTTCTTC. This chain links TRBV20-1 with TRBJ2-1, with a possible D match to TRBD2 (5 bases). CDR3 length: 13 amino acids. Germline CDR1 is DFQATT and CDR2 is SNEGSKA (reference sequence). V was trimmed by 3 bases and J by 7 bases, leaving 13 bases between them.

A word on this clonotype: A read error may account for a junction end that differs from germline. This rearrangement joins TRBV6-5 to TRBJ2-1, with 11 bases matching TRBD2. The CDR3 consists of 16 residues. The germline V gene has CDR1 MNHEY and CDR2 SVGAGI. CDR3: CASGPPGLAVHHEQLF. DNA of the CDR3: TGTGCCAGCGGTCCGCCGGGACTAGCGGTCCACCATGAGCAGCTCTTC.

Concerning this clonotype: A read error may produce the germline difference seen at one junction end. The chain joins TRBV29-1 to TRBJ2-1; 8 nucleotides line up with TRBD1. The CDR3 consists of 13 residues. CDR1 and CDR2 (germline): SQVTM, ANQGSEA. The CDR3 DNA is TGCAGCGACGAGGGGGACAGGAACAATGAGCAGTCCTTC. Translation gives CSDEGDRNNEQSF.

As to this clonotype: The junction differs from germline at one of its ends, possibly a read error. The chain uses TRBV11-2 and TRBJ2-7; D is possibly TRBD2 (6 bases). Germline V gene data show CDR1 as SGHAT and CDR2 as FQNNGV. This CDR3 has 16 amino acids. The CDR3 DNA sequence: TGTGCCAGCAGCTTAGCGTCGGGAGCAGGACGCTACGAGCAATACTTC. Protein sequence: CASSLASGAGRYEQYF.

Concerning this clonotype: A read error is likely, as this CDR3 ends without the conserved phenylalanine or tryptophan. This chain joins TRBV11-2 and TRBJ1-6; no firm D call. The CDR3 contains 13 residues. The germline V gene encodes CDR1 SGHAT and CDR2 FQNNGV. CDR3 in DNA: TGTGTCAGTAGCTTAGAGCCGGGTTCACCCCTCCACTCT. It encodes CVSSLEPGSPLHS.

This clonotype was counted ten times or more. The gene calls are TRBV5-5 and TRBJ2-1; 9 positions match TRBD1. From germline, CDR1 is SGHKS and CDR2 YYEKEE (reference sequence). Trimming cost V 4 bases and J 7 bases; bases outside gene matches: 12. The CDR3 runs 16 residues. The chain's CDR3 is CASSPRGDRVGNEQFF. The CDR3 DNA reads TGTGCCAGCAGCCCCCGAGGGGACAGGGTAGGGAATGAGCAGTTCTTC.

A remark on this clonotype: The junction shows a germline mismatch at one end, possibly a read error. J is TRBJ2-7 and V is TRBV29-1, with 11 bases identical to TRBD1. The germline gives CDR1 SQVTM, CDR2 ANQGSEA. The CDR3 is 14 residues long. The CDR3 DNA is TGCTGCGTGCCCGGGACAGGGGGTTCCTACGAGCAGTACTTC. It encodes CCVPGTGGSYEQYF.

On this clonotype: Just one base apart from a much larger clone, this may be a read error. This chain links TRBV30 with TRBJ1-6, with D hard to call. Germline assignment: CDR1 GTSNPN and CDR2 SVGIG (reference sequence). This CDR3 has 11 residues. DNA of the CDR3: TGTGCCTTGAGTGCAGGTGGCCCCCTCCACTTT. Residues: CALSAGGPLHF.

The chain recombines TRBV10-3 with TRBJ2-4; D is ambiguous. Germline CDR1 reads ENHRY; CDR2 reads SYGVKD. CDR3 length: 16 amino acids. The V end lost 3 bases, the J end lost 9 bases, and 21 bases lay between the germline ends. CDR3 protein: CAISDTTDEARGIQYF. CDR3 in DNA: TGTGCCATCAGTGATACGACTGATGAGGCGCGCGGCATTCAGTACTTC.

Comments on this clonotype: Relative to the germline gene, one junction end is altered; a read error may explain this. V is TRBV11-2 and J is TRBJ2-3, with 9 bases fitting TRBD2. The V gene's germline CDR1 is SGHAT and CDR2 FQNNGV. The CDR3 has 17 residues. The CDR3 DNA sequence: TGTACCAGTTCCTCGTTAGCGGGAGTGCCTAGCACAGATACGCAGTATTTT. Protein sequence: CTSSSLAGVPSTDTQYF.